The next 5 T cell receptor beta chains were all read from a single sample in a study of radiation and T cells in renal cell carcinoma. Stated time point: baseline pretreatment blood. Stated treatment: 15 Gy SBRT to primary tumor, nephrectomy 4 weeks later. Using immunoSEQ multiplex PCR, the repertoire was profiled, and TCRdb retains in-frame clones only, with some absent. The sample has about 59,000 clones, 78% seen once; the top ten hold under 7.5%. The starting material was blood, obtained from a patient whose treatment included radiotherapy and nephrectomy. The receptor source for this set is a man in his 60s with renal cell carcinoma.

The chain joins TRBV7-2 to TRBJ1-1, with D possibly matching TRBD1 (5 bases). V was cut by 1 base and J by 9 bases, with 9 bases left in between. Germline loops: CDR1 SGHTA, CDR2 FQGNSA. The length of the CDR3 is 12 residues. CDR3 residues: CASSLDWGKAFF. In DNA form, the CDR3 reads TGTGCCAGCAGCTTAGACTGGGGCAAAGCTTTCTTT.

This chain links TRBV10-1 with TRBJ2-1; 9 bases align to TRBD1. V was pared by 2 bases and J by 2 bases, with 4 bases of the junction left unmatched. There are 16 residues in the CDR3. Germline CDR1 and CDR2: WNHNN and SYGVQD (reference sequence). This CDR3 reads CASSEKQGAAYNEQFF. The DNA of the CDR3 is TGCGCCAGCAGTGAGAAACAGGGGGCTGCCTACAATGAGCAGTTCTTC.

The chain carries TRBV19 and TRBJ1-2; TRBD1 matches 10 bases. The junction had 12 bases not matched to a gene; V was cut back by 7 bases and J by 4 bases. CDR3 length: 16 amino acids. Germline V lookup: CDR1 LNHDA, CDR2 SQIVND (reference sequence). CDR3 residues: CASTEAGTGDIYGYTF. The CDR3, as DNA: TGTGCCAGTACCGAGGCGGGGACAGGGGACATCTATGGCTACACCTTC.

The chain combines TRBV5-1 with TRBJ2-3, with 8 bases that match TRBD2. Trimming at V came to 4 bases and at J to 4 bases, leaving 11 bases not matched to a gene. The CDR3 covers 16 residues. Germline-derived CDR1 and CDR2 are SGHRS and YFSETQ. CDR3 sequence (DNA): TGCGCCAGCAGCAGGGGCGGGGGCGGGGGGTCAGATACGCAGTATTTT. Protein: CASSRGGGGGSDTQYF.

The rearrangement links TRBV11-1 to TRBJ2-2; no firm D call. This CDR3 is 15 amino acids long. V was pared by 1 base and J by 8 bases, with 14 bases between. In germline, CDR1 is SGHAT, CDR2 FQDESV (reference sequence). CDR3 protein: CASSLDPAFKGELFF. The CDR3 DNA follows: TGTGCCAGCAGCTTAGATCCAGCATTCAAAGGGGAGCTGTTTTTT.